This TCR beta chain was profiled in a study of blood T cells in healthy people across ages. Study findings and constraints: Greater diversity and more naive CD4+ cells were seen in long-lived donors than in aged donors.

Then a second PCR, running roughly 7 to 11 cycles, was carried out with a sample-barcoded 5' primer and a J-beta primer mix. TCRdb re-analysed the 5' RACE reads in MiXCR, keeping a single row per CDR3 protein. The table includes about 650,000 distinct CDR3 sequences, about a third detected once. The table lists this clonotype with a few counts. The antigen remains undetermined. CDR3 length equals 16 residues. Germline lookup yields CDR1 KGHSH and CDR2 LQKENI. V lost 6 bases and J lost 3; bases outside the gene matches: 9. The source of this sequence is a woman aged 80 or over in good health. The sample was blood. The chain combines TRBV18 with TRBJ1-2; 11 bases line up with TRBD1. CDR3 sequence: CASSPGQGAWYYGYTF. Written as DNA, the CDR3 is TGTGCCAGCTCCCCCGGACAGGGGGCATGGTACTATGGCTACACCTTC. Filled out from reference TRBV18 and TRBJ1-2, the complete variable domain reads NAGVMQNPRHLVRRRGQEARLRCSPMKGHSHVYWYRQLPEEGLKFMVYLQKENIIDESGMPKERFSAEFPKEGPSILRIQQVVRGDSAAYFCASSPGQGAWYYGYTFGSGTRLTVV.